The clone carrying this T cell receptor beta chain was detected a few times. Germline loops: CDR1 MNHEY, CDR2 SMNVEV (reference sequence). The CDR3 is 13 residues long. Trimming took off 6 bases at V and 5 bases at J, with 10 bases between the two ends. This record belongs to a study of T cells in Graves' hyperthyroidism and ophthalmopathy. Amplification targeted TCR beta CDR3 regions from RNA transcripts. RT-PCR in the first round (using the HTBI primer set) targeted the TCR CDR3. TCRdb reprocessed the multiplex PCR reads with MiXCR, giving one entry per CDR3 protein. The sample contains around 350,000 distinct CDR3 sequences, under 15% of which appear only once.

The receptor's source is a woman between 18 and 29 years old with Graves' hyperthyroidism. The material sequenced was blood. This chain connects TRBV27 to TRBJ2-2; D might be TRBD1 or TRBD2, each matching 6 bases. The CDR3: CASSQGGTGELFF. CDR3 coding DNA: TGTGCCAGCAGCCAAGGGGGGACCGGGGAGCTGTTTTTT.